The rows below give T cell receptor beta chains drawn from one sample of a study of T cell responses to AZD1222 COVID-19 vaccine. Some clones are missing from TCRdb's copy, which holds only in-frame ones; the method was immunoSEQ multiplex PCR. This table has 90,000 to 120,000 clones, approximately 96% appearing once. Material: peripheral blood, obtained on day 0 of AZD1222 vaccination. These receptor sequences come from an adult in good health. CDR3s include the opening cysteine and the closing phenylalanine or tryptophan. D genes are given only for firm matches. Some rows have no size entry. The others give once, few or many, or a class for an expanded clone.

v_gene,abundance,j_gene,d_gene,CDR3aa,CDR3nt
TRBV12-5,NA,TRBJ2-5,NA,CASGLVEEYGETQYF,TGTGCTAGTGGTTTGGTGGAGGAGTACGGAGAGACCCAGTACTTC
TRBV5-8,NA,TRBJ2-3,TRBD1,CASSRGQGWGTDTQYF,TGTGCCAGCAGCAGAGGACAGGGCTGGGGCACAGATACGCAGTATTTT
TRBV13,NA,TRBJ1-1,NA,CASRGRKGVEAFF,TGTGCCAGCAGAGGACGGAAGGGGGTTGAAGCTTTCTTT
TRBV3-1/TRBV3-2,NA,TRBJ2-5,NA,CASSQGSQGGETQYF,TGTGCCAGCAGCCAAGGTTCACAGGGTGGAGAGACCCAGTACTTC
TRBV29-1,NA,TRBJ2-1,NA,CSVGDLYYNEQFF,TGCAGCGTTGGAGACCTCTACTACAATGAGCAGTTCTTC
TRBV11-3,NA,TRBJ2-1,NA,CASNSWRDNEQFF,TGTGCCAGCAACTCCTGGCGGGACAATGAGCAGTTCTTC
TRBV6-6,once,TRBJ1-1,TRBD1,CASSYRDSLAFF,TGTGCCAGCAGTTACCGGGACAGCTTAGCTTTCTTT
TRBV7-5,NA,TRBJ2-3,NA,CARSPEDRSYTDTQYF,TGTGCCAGAAGCCCCGAGGACAGGTCATACACAGATACGCAGTATTTT
TRBV9,NA,TRBJ2-1,NA,CASSETIGAAAQFF,TGTGCCAGCAGCGAAACTATCGGGGCGGCCGCGCAGTTCTTC
TRBV28,NA,TRBJ1-4,NA,CASSLGTATNEKLFF,TGTGCCAGCAGTTTAGGCACTGCAACTAATGAAAAACTGTTTTTT
TRBV5-6,NA,TRBJ1-6,TRBD1,CASSALTGLDSPLHF,TGTGCCAGCAGCGCGCTGACAGGGTTGGATTCACCCCTCCACTTT
TRBV6-1,once,TRBJ1-1,NA,CASSEAKGWFNMNTEAFF,TGTGCCAGCAGTGAAGCCAAGGGGTGGTTTAACATGAACACTGAAGCTTTCTTT
TRBV6-5,NA,TRBJ2-7,NA,CASSADYRVREQYF,TGTGCCAGCAGCGCCGACTATCGGGTCCGCGAGCAGTACTTC
TRBV6-5,NA,TRBJ1-4,NA,CASNWADTTNEKLFF,TGTGCCAGCAATTGGGCGGACACAACTAATGAAAAACTGTTTTTT
TRBV7-9,NA,TRBJ1-2,TRBD1,CASSRGQVGYTF,TGTGCCAGCAGCAGGGGGCAAGTTGGCTACACCTTC
TRBV28,NA,TRBJ1-1,NA,CASSDRNTEAFF,TGTGCCAGCAGTGACCGGAACACTGAAGCTTTCTTT
TRBV6-2/TRBV6-3,NA,TRBJ2-6,NA,CASSRSGNGANVLTF,TGTGCCAGCAGCAGATCAGGGAACGGGGCCAACGTCCTGACTTTC
TRBV6-1,NA,TRBJ1-1,NA,CASSEGWGRTTHTEAFF,TGTGCCAGCAGTGAGGGATGGGGCAGAACAACACACACTGAAGCTTTCTTT
TRBV3-1/TRBV3-2,NA,TRBJ2-7,NA,CASSHIWYEQYF,TGTGCCAGCAGCCATATTTGGTACGAGCAGTACTTC
TRBV6-6,once,TRBJ2-7,NA,CASSGHQEQYF,TGTGCCAGCAGTGGGCACCAAGAGCAGTACTTC
TRBV6-5,NA,TRBJ1-1,NA,CASSYPPASEAFF,TGTGCCAGCAGTTACCCCCCGGCCTCTGAAGCTTTCTTT
TRBV7-6,NA,TRBJ2-7,TRBD1,CASSLAFKQGGTYEQYF,TGTGCCAGCAGCTTAGCGTTTAAACAGGGGGGCACCTACGAGCAGTACTTC
TRBV15,NA,TRBJ1-4,NA,CATSRVMMANEKLFF,TGTGCCACCAGCAGAGTGATGATGGCTAATGAAAAACTGTTTTTT
TRBV19,NA,TRBJ1-4,NA,CASSSTWDLNEKLFF,TGTGCCAGTAGTTCAACCTGGGACCTTAATGAAAAACTGTTTTTT
TRBV15,NA,TRBJ1-1,NA,CATNKRVGGLHFTEAFF,TGTGCCACCAACAAAAGAGTTGGGGGGCTCCACTTCACTGAAGCTTTCTTT
TRBV30,NA,TRBJ1-2,NA,CAWSVLGNYGYTF,TGTGCCTGGAGTGTTTTGGGTAACTATGGCTACACCTTC
TRBV12-3/TRBV12-4,NA,TRBJ2-3,NA,CASSLIRVDTQYF,TGTGCCAGCAGTTTGATAAGGGTGGATACGCAGTATTTT
TRBV9,NA,TRBJ1-1,NA,CASSVDGDTEAFF,TGTGCCAGCAGCGTAGATGGGGACACTGAAGCTTTCTTT
TRBV7-3,NA,TRBJ1-1,NA,CASSFWGRTEAFF,TGTGCCAGCAGCTTTTGGGGGCGGACTGAAGCTTTCTTT
TRBV2,NA,TRBJ2-3,TRBD1,CATPMDRGTDTQYF,TGTGCCACTCCGATGGACAGGGGCACAGATACGCAGTATTTT
TRBV27,NA,TRBJ1-5,TRBD1,CASSSLGTGGQPQHF,TGTGCCAGCAGTTCCCTCGGGACAGGGGGTCAGCCTCAGCATTTT
TRBV27,NA,TRBJ1-1,NA,CASSPLLRSNTEAFF,TGTGCCAGCAGCCCCTTACTGCGGTCGAACACTGAAGCTTTCTTT
TRBV18,NA,TRBJ1-1,NA,CASSSPRPNTEAFF,TGTGCCAGCTCCTCTCCGAGGCCGAACACTGAAGCTTTCTTT
TRBV30,NA,TRBJ1-1,NA,CAWTQENTEAFF,TGTGCCTGGACCCAGGAGAACACTGAAGCTTTCTTT
TRBV4-3,NA,TRBJ2-3,NA,CASSQDGPGWAQYF,TGCGCCAGCAGCCAGGACGGTCCTGGATGGGCGCAGTATTTT
TRBV4-2,NA,TRBJ1-4,NA,CASSPFFNGLNEKLFF,TGTGCCAGCAGCCCTTTTTTTAACGGTCTTAATGAAAAACTGTTTTTT
TRBV19,NA,TRBJ2-5,TRBD1,CASSPDRVEETQYF,TGTGCCAGTAGTCCCGACAGGGTGGAGGAGACCCAGTACTTC
TRBV28,NA,TRBJ1-1,NA,CASSLAEGYTEAFF,TGTGCCAGCAGTCTCGCGGAGGGGTACACTGAAGCTTTCTTT
TRBV12-3/TRBV12-4,NA,TRBJ2-7,NA,CASSSAHEQYF,TGTGCCAGCAGTTCAGCCCACGAGCAGTACTTC
TRBV5-1,NA,TRBJ1-4,TRBD1,CASSSGQFIEKLFF,TGCGCCAGCAGCTCGGGACAGTTTATAGAAAAACTGTTTTTT
TRBV4-1,NA,TRBJ2-3,TRBD2,CASSLVAIRGLAGVTDTQYF,TGCGCCAGCAGCCTTGTGGCCATTCGGGGACTAGCGGGAGTAACAGATACGCAGTATTTT
TRBV7-3,NA,TRBJ1-2,NA,CASSLDSHPPNYGYTF,TGTGCCAGCAGCTTAGACAGCCATCCCCCTAACTATGGCTACACCTTC
TRBV3-1/TRBV3-2,NA,TRBJ2-1,TRBD2,CASSRSGTSLYNEQFF,TGTGCCAGCAGCCGATCCGGGACTAGCCTATACAATGAGCAGTTCTTC
TRBV29-1,NA,TRBJ2-1,NA,CSVRSMGAEQFF,TGCAGCGTTAGGTCTATGGGAGCGGAGCAGTTCTTC
TRBV4-3,NA,TRBJ2-5,NA,CASSQEGRGETQYF,TGCGCCAGCAGCCAAGAGGGAAGGGGAGAGACCCAGTACTTC
TRBV11-2,NA,TRBJ2-2,TRBD2,CASSQGLPNTGELFF,TGTGCCAGCAGTCAGGGACTACCGAACACCGGGGAGCTGTTTTTT
TRBV27,NA,TRBJ2-7,NA,CASSSLWGFPYEQYF,TGTGCCAGCAGTTCCCTATGGGGGTTCCCCTACGAGCAGTACTTC
TRBV4-1,NA,TRBJ1-2,NA,CASSQAGSVYGYTF,TGCGCCAGCAGCCAAGCGGGGAGTGTCTATGGCTACACCTTC
TRBV24-1,NA,TRBJ2-1,NA,CATSDGDRSGGRASYNEQFF,TGTGCCACCAGTGACGGGGACAGGTCCGGCGGGAGGGCTTCCTACAATGAGCAGTTCTTC
TRBV21-1,once,TRBJ1-1,NA,CASTLGTGLMNTEAFF,TGTGCCAGCACCCTCGGGACAGGCCTTATGAACACTGAAGCTTTCTTT
TRBV10-3,NA,TRBJ2-3,TRBD2,CAISVTGLALGTDTQYF,TGTGCCATCAGTGTTACGGGACTAGCGTTGGGCACAGATACGCAGTATTTT
TRBV29-1,NA,TRBJ2-2,NA,CSVPAGTANTGELFF,TGCAGCGTGCCGGCGGGGACCGCGAACACCGGGGAGCTGTTTTTT
TRBV6-6,few,TRBJ2-5,NA,CASSPTGTLNLGETQYF,TGTGCCAGCAGTCCCACCGGGACATTAAATCTTGGAGAGACCCAGTACTTC
TRBV7-9,NA,TRBJ2-7,NA,CASNGYSYEQYF,TGTGCCAGCAATGGTTACTCCTACGAGCAGTACTTC
TRBV13,NA,TRBJ2-2,NA,CASSPVQGRRTGELFF,TGTGCCAGCAGCCCAGTGCAGGGTAGGAGGACCGGGGAGCTGTTTTTT
TRBV30,NA,TRBJ1-6,TRBD1,CAWAGQGGVPLHF,TGTGCCTGGGCGGGACAGGGGGGAGTACCCCTCCACTTT
TRBV18,NA,TRBJ2-7,NA,CASSRESRVPYEQYF,TGTGCCAGCTCCCGTGAGAGCAGGGTCCCTTACGAGCAGTACTTC
TRBV27,NA,TRBJ1-5,TRBD1,CASQTGYNQPQHF,TGTGCCTCTCAGACAGGGTACAATCAGCCCCAGCATTTT
TRBV4-1,NA,TRBJ1-1,NA,CASSRLTATTNTEAFF,TGCGCCAGCAGCCGATTGACAGCTACTACGAACACTGAAGCTTTCTTT
TRBV6-5,once,TRBJ1-1,NA,CASSYSGGPEAFF,TGTGCCAGCAGTTACTCGGGGGGACCTGAAGCTTTCTTT